The clone carrying this T cell receptor beta chain is labeled as medium-sized. Each CDR3 protein gets one entry after TCRdb re-called the PCR reads with MiXCR. This sample has 11,000 or so distinct CDR3 sequences, with around 50% found just once. The sample is drawn from a study of CD4 and CD8 cells across lung adenocarcinoma regions. This CDR3 has 19 residues. Per germline, CDR1 MNHNS and CDR2 SASEGT. V lost 0 bases and J lost 5, with 25 bases in between. Source material: CD8+ T cells from the center of a lung tumor. The genes are TRBV6-1 and TRBJ1-2; no firm D call. The source is a female donor with lung adenocarcinoma. The CD4 and CD8 labels of this study may be unreliable. The CDR3 nucleotides are TGTGCCAGCAGTGAAGCGAGGTTTGCTGGCAGCCGGGTGGCTTATGGCTACACCTTC. It codes for CASSEARFAGSRVAYGYTF.